Shown below are 13 T cell receptor beta chains from a single sample sequenced in a study of blood T cell repertoires in COVID-19 (TCRdb year 2020). Library construction relied on the immunoSEQ multiplex PCR assay. Drawn from immuneACCESS, this table holds only the in-frame rearrangements with V and J called that TCRdb kept. Clones are partly lost; checked studies trace under half to an unresolved V gene and leave the rest unexplained. The sample table lists over 250,000 clones, 75% to 90% of them with a count of one. Under 2.5% of the sample comes from the top ten. Sequencing was carried out using PBMCs or T cells enriched from blood (not recorded which). Receptor source: a woman between 18 and 29 years old who had recovered from COVID-19.

V usage is TRBV2 and J usage is TRBJ1-2; D is possibly TRBD1 (5 bases). CDR3 size: 13 residues. Trimming pared 7 bases from V and 4 bases from J, leaving 13 bases between. Germline V gives CDR1 SNHLY, CDR2 FYNNEI. The CDR3 sequence: CASTPGDTYGYTF. The CDR3 nucleotides are TGTGCCAGCACCCCGGGGGATACCTATGGCTACACCTTC.

J is TRBJ1-5 and V is TRBV7-2; D is uncertain. This CDR3 region has 15 residues. Trimming stripped 1 base from V and 3 bases from J, with 10 bases between. Germline CDR1 reads SGHTA; CDR2 reads FQGNSA. The CDR3 DNA reads TGTGCCAGCAGCTTAGGGTGGGCTGACAATCAGCCCCAGCATTTT. Its protein is CASSLGWADNQPQHF. The full variable domain, in which reference TRBV7-2 and TRBJ1-5 provide the parts outside the CDR3, is GAGVSQSPSNKVTEKGKDVELRCDPISGHTALYWYRQSLGQGLEFLIYFQGNSAPDKSGLPSDRFSAERTGGSVSTLTIQRTQQEDSAVYLCASSLGWADNQPQHFGDGTRLSIL.

V and J are TRBV18 and TRBJ2-5; TRBD2 is a possible D gene (6 bases). V lost 6 bases, J lost 1 base, and 15 bases lay in between. CDR3 length equals 15 residues. From germline, CDR1 is KGHSH and CDR2 LQKENI. The CDR3 DNA sequence: TGTGCCAGCTCGGGAGGCAGTACGGGCCAAGAGACCCAGTACTTC. Encoded protein: CASSGGSTGQETQYF.

The chain joins TRBV3-1 (or the pseudogene TRBV3-2) to TRBJ1-1; D is unresolved. There are 16 residues in the CDR3. Trimming took off 0 bases at V and 0 bases at J, with 11 bases between the two ends. CDR1 is LGHDT, CDR2 YNNKEL, per germline (reference sequence). CDR3 loop: CASSQDIGLVNTEAFF. In nucleotides, the CDR3 is TGTGCCAGCAGCCAAGATATTGGCCTTGTGAACACTGAAGCTTTCTTT.

This clone is a singleton in its sample. This chain links TRBV11-2 with TRBJ2-7, with TRBD1 identical over 7 bases. CDR1 SGHAT and CDR2 FQNNGV come from the germline V gene. V lost 3 bases to trimming and J lost 3 bases; unmatched junction nucleotides: 8. The CDR3 has 15 amino acids. The CDR3 loop reads CASSLAGRGHYEQYF. The CDR3 region has the DNA TGTGCCAGCAGCTTGGCAGGTAGGGGGCACTACGAGCAGTACTTC.

This clone occurred a few times. The chain combines TRBV3-1 (or the pseudogene TRBV3-2) with TRBJ1-1; D call uncertain. The CDR3 sequence is 13 residues long. Germline V lookup: CDR1 LGHDT, CDR2 YNNKEL (reference sequence). Trimming removed 5 bases from V and 5 bases from J, with 12 bases in between. The CDR3 DNA sequence: TGTGCCAGCAGCGTCAGACCGGGGACTGAAGCTTTCTTT. Its protein is CASSVRPGTEAFF.

The chain combines TRBV5-4 with TRBJ1-2; D gene uncertain. Germline CDR1 reads SGHNT; CDR2 reads YYREEE (reference sequence). Trimming removed 0 bases from V and 8 bases from J, with 8 bases in between. The CDR3 consists of 12 residues. The CDR3 nucleotides read TGTGCCAGCAGCTTGGCCAGAGGGGGCTACACCTTC. Protein: CASSLARGGYTF.

The chain employs TRBV28 and TRBJ1-2, with TRBD1 matching 8 bases. Germline CDR1 is MDHEN and CDR2 is SYDVKM. Losses at the gene ends were 6 bases for V and 3 bases for J; bases not matched to a gene: 9. The CDR3 totals 15 residues. CDR3 DNA: TGTGCCAGCAGGGGGAAATGGGACAGGTACTATGGCTACACCTTC. It specifies CASRGKWDRYYGYTF.

CDR3 region: CATGVLGVDRAGWNEQFF. The CDR3 DNA sequence: TGTGCCACAGGCGTCCTGGGGGTGGACAGGGCCGGGTGGAATGAGCAGTTCTTC. V usage is TRBV11-2 and J usage is TRBJ2-1; 8 positions agree with TRBD1. The V and J ends lost 10 bases and 7 bases, in that order; junction bases with no gene match: 24. From germline, CDR1 is SGHAT and CDR2 FQNNGV. This CDR3 spans 18 amino acids.

The rearrangement links TRBV10-2 to TRBJ2-7, with TRBD2 matching over 11 bases. In germline, CDR1 is WSHSY, CDR2 SAAADI. The ends lost 8 bases at V and 2 bases at J; junction bases unmatched: 11. The CDR3 has 16 residues. The CDR3 nucleotides read TGCGCCAGCTCTCCTAGCGGGGGGTACAGGACCTACGAGCAGTACTTC. Protein product: CASSPSGGYRTYEQYF.

J is TRBJ2-7 and V is TRBV27; 7 bases line up with TRBD1. Germline values: CDR1 MNHEY, CDR2 SMNVEV (reference sequence). CDR3 size: 13 residues. V trimming: 6 bases; J trimming: 5 bases; junction bases outside the gene matches: 7. CDR3 sequence (DNA): TGTGCCAGCAGACAAAGACAGGGTAACGAGCAGTACTTC. Translation gives CASRQRQGNEQYF.

V usage is TRBV2 and J usage is TRBJ2-5, with a possible D match to TRBD1 (5 bases). V was clipped by 5 bases and J by 3 bases, with 16 bases between them. The germline gives CDR1 SNHLY, CDR2 FYNNEI. The CDR3 spans 15 residues. CDR3: CASSNNTGPKETQYF. Here the CDR3 DNA reads TGTGCCAGCAGTAACAATACAGGACCGAAAGAGACCCAGTACTTC.

This rearrangement joins TRBV19 to TRBJ1-1; no reliable D call. CDR3 size: 15 residues. Germline CDR1 reads LNHDA; CDR2 reads SQIVND (reference sequence). Trimming removed 3 bases at V and 1 base at J, with 12 bases between. The CDR3 DNA reads TGTGCCAGTAGTATGAGAAGGAGAGAGAACACTGAAGCTTTCTTT. Amino acids: CASSMRRRENTEAFF.